This T cell receptor beta chain was retrieved from a study of neoadjuvant anti-PD-1 for oral cavity cancer. About the research overall: Around day 43, patients without progression received a fourth nivolumab dose before surgery. Study-wide points: Higher pretreatment Treg/Th17 ratios tracked higher pretreatment blood clonality.

Germline V gene sequence: CDR1 SGHKS, CDR2 YYEKEE (reference sequence). V was cut by 1 base and J by 2 bases, with 9 bases left in between. The length of the CDR3 is 14 residues. To note about this clone: Its target is not known.

Time point noted: after neoadjuvant nivolumab, at surgical resection. The patients had HPV-negative, locally advanced oral cavity squamous cell carcinoma. Clones were sequenced by immunoSEQ multiplex PCR, and TCRdb holds only the in-frame ones, with some missing. In the table there are more than 25,000 clones, about 80% of which are singletons. This TCR derives from a person aged 40 to 85 with oral cavity squamous cell carcinoma. The rearrangement uses TRBV5-5 and TRBJ2-5; D is tentatively TRBD1 or TRBD2 (5 bases each). The input for sequencing was PBMCs, taken after nivolumab (anti-PD-1) treatment. CDR3 bases: TGTGCCAGCAGCTTGTGGGGGTTTCAAGAGACCCAGTACTTC. This gives the protein CASSLWGFQETQYF.